This T cell receptor (beta chain) was recorded in a study of OX40 agonist ivuxolimab in advanced cancers. Overall study context: Cancers in dose escalation were hepatocellular, melanoma, renal cell and head and neck. Overall study findings and caveats: Researchers report that CD8+ T cells had, on average, more expanded clones than CD4+. In the 0.1 to 3.0 mg/kg range, CD4+ and CD8+ blood T cells had expanded clonally by week 6.

Only in-frame clones appear in the TCRdb table, and some are missing; sequencing was by immunoSEQ multiplex PCR. This table holds tens of thousands of clones, approximately 86% found once. Systemic immunosuppression or autoimmune disease history was grounds to exclude patients. As regards this clone: The antigen is not known.

Trimming cost V 0 bases and J 8 bases, with 13 bases left between them. This CDR3 has 14 amino acids. CDR1 and CDR2 from the germline V gene are MNHEY and SVGAGI. Sequenced material: CD4+ or CD8+ T cells sorted from blood, taken in a trial of the OX40 agonist ivuxolimab. This receptor was taken from an adult with an advanced solid tumor such as melanoma, head and neck, liver or kidney cancer. The chain links TRBV6-5 to TRBJ1-2; D not certain. The CDR3 here is CASSYSGAAAGYTF. In DNA form, the CDR3 reads TGTGCCAGCAGTTACTCGGGAGCGGCAGCAGGCTACACCTTC.